This TCR beta chain was observed in a study of blood T cell repertoires in COVID-19. Authors' processing steps: Reference gene primers were amplified, and this amplification served to estimate nucleated cell counts. Produced via immunoSEQ multiplex PCR; TCRdb's table is partial and in-frame only. From that table come the V and J calls and clone size; the DNA was used to work out D and trimming. Among tens of thousands of clones listed, about 76% were seen once. The V end lost 4 bases, the J end lost 5 bases, and 10 bases lay between the germline ends. Germline assignment: CDR1 KGHDR and CDR2 SFDVKD. The CDR3 is made up of 13 amino acids.

The receptor comes from a woman of 80 years or more with acute or convalescent COVID-19. Sequenced material: peripheral blood. The rearrangement links TRBV24-1 to TRBJ1-2; D is unresolved. CDR3 nucleotide sequence: TGTGCCACCAGTGACCCGGGGTCGTATGGCTACACCTTC. Translation: CATSDPGSYGYTF.